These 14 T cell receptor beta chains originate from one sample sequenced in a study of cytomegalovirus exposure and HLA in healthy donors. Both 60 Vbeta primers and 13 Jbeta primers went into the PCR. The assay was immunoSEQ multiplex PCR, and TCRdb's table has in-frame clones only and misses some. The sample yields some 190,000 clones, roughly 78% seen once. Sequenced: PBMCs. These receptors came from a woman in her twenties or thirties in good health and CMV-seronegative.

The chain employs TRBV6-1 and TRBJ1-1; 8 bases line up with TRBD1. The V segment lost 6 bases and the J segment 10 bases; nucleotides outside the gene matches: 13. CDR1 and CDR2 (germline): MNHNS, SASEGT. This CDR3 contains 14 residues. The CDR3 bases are TGTGCCAGCAGCCCACTTGGACAGGGAAGCCGAGCTTTCTTT. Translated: CASSPLGQGSRAFF.

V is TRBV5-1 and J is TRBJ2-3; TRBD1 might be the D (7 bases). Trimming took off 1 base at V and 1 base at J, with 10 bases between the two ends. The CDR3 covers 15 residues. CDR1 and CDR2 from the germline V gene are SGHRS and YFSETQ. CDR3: CASSLQGGGTDTQYF. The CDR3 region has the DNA TGCGCCAGCAGCTTGCAGGGGGGTGGCACAGATACGCAGTATTTT. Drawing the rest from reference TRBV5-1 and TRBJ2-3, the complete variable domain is KAGVTQTPRYLIKTRGQQVTLSCSPISGHRSVSWYQQTPGQGLQFLFEYFSETQRNKGNFPGRFSGRQFSNSRSEMNVSTLELGDSALYLCASSLQGGGTDTQYFGPGTRLTVL.

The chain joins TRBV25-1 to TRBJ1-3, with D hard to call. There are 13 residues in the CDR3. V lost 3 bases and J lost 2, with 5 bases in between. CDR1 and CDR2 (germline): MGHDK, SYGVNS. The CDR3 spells CASSDSAGNTIYF. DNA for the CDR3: TGTGCCAGCAGTGATTCCGCTGGAAACACCATATATTTT.

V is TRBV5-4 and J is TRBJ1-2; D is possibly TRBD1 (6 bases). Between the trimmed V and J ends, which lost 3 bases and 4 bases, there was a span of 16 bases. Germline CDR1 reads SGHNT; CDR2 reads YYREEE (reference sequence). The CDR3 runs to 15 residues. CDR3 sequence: CASSSGALGGYGYTF. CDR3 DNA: TGTGCCAGCAGCTCGGGTGCGTTAGGGGGCTATGGCTACACCTTC.

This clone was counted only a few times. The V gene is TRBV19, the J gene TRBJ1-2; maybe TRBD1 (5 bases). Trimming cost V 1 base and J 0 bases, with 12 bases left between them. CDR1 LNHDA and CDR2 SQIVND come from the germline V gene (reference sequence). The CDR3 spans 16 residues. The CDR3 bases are TGTGCCAGTAGTATAGTCGGGCGGGGCCCTAACTATGGCTACACCTTC. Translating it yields CASSIVGRGPNYGYTF.

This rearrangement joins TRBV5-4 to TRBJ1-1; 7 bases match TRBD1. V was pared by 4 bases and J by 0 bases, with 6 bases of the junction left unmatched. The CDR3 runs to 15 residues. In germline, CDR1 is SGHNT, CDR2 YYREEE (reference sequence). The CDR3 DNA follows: TGTGCCAGCAGCGACAGGGCCCTTATGAACACTGAAGCTTTCTTT. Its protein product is CASSDRALMNTEAFF.

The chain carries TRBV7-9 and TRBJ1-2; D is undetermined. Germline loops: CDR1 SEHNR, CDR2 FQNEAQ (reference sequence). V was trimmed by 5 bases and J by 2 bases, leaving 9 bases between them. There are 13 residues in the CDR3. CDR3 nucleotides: TGTGCCAGCAGCACGGGTCCGAACTATGGCTACACCTTC. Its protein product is CASSTGPNYGYTF.

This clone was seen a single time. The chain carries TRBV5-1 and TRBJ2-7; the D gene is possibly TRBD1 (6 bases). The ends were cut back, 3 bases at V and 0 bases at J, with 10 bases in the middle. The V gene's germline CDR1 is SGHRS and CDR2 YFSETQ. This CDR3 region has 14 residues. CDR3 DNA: TGCGCCAGCAGCTACCAGGGGTACTCCTACGAGCAGTACTTC. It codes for CASSYQGYSYEQYF.

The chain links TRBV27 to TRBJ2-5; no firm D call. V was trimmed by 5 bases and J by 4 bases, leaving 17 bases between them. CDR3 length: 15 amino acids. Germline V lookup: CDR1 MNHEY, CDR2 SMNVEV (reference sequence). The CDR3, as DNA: TGTGCCAGCAGTCCAGTCCCCAGGAAGGCAGAGACCCAGTACTTC. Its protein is CASSPVPRKAETQYF.

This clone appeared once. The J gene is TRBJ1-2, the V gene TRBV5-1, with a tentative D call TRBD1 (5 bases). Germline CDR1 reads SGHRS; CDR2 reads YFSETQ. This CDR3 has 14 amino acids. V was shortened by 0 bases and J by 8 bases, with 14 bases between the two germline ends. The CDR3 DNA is TGCGCCAGCAGCTTGGGGACAACCGTACGCGGCTACACCTTC. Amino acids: CASSLGTTVRGYTF.

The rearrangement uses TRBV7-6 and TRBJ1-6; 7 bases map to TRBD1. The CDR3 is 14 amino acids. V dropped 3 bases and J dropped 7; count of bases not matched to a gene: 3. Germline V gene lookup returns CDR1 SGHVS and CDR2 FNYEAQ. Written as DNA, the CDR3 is TGTGCCAGCAGCTTCTCGGGACAGAATTCACCCCTCCACTTT. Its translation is CASSFSGQNSPLHF.

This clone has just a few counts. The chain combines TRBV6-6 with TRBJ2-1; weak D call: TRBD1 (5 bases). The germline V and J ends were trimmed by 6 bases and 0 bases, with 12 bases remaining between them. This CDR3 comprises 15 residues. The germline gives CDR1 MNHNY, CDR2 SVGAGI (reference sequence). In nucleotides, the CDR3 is TGTGCCAGCAGCACACAGGTGAGCTCCTACAATGAGCAGTTCTTC. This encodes CASSTQVSSYNEQFF.

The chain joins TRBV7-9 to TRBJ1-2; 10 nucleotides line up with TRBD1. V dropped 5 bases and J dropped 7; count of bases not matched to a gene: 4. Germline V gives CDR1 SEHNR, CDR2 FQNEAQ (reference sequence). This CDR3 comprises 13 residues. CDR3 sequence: CASSPGQGGGYTF. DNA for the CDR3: TGTGCCAGCAGCCCCGGACAGGGGGGTGGCTACACCTTC.

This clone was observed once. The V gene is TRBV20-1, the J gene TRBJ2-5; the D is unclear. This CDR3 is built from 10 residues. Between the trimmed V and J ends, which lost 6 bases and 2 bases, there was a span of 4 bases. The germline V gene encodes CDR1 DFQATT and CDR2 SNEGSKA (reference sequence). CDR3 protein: CSASQETQYF. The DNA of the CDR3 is TGCAGTGCATCACAAGAGACCCAGTACTTC.